This T cell receptor beta chain was captured by sequencing in a study of T cell repertoires in ileal Crohn's disease. Sequencing used immunoSEQ multiplex PCR; TCRdb keeps in-frame clones, though not all of them. Of about 30,000 clones listed, about 81% were seen once; the top ten hold 5.5% to 7%. This clone was detected only a few times. Other DNA sequences from this sample encode an identical CDR3 as well. Germline assignment: CDR1 MNHEY and CDR2 SMNVEV (reference sequence). V gave up 3 bases and J gave up 2 bases, with 8 bases separating them. The length of the CDR3 is 13 residues. V usage is TRBV27 and J usage is TRBJ2-7; D ambiguous. Sequenced material: ileal tissue. This receptor was identified in an adult with Crohn's disease. The CDR3 loop reads CASSLRITYEQYF. CDR3 coding DNA: TGTGCCAGCAGTTTGCGAATTACCTACGAGCAGTACTTC.